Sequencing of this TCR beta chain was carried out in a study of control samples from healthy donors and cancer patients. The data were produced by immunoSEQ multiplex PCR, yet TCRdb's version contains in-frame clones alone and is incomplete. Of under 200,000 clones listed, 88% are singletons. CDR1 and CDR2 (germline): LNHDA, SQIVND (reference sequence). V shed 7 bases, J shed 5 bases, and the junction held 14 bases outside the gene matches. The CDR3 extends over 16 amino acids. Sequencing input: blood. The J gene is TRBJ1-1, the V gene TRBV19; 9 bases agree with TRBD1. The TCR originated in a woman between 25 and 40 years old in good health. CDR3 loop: CASTKTNHRGRTEAFF. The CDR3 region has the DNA TGTGCCAGTACCAAGACGAACCACAGGGGGCGGACTGAAGCTTTCTTT.